This entry describes one TCR beta chain. Its antigen is undetermined. This specimen belongs to a study of early T cells in non-severe SARS-CoV-2 infection. Turning to the study itself: Whole-blood bulk RNA, unsorted, was sequenced, and chains were unpaired.

Study results and caveats: Anti-spike CD8 responses were favored in VDJdb matching, and private and CD4 specificities were missed.

The CDR3 runs to 14 residues. In germline, CDR1 is DFQATT, CDR2 SNEGSKA (reference sequence). The V gene lost 4 bases and the J gene lost 7 bases, with 18 bases spanning the gap. Unique molecular identifiers (one per individual cDNA molecule) were attached. TCRdb passed the 5' RACE reads through MiXCR, listing each CDR3 protein once. The repertoire has fewer than 120,000 distinct CDR3 sequences, 10% to 15% of them found once; the top ten carry 3.5% to 4%. The clonotype was recovered from an adult who was a healthcare worker with PCR-confirmed SARS-CoV-2 infection or an uninfected control (not recorded which). The rearrangement uses TRBV20-1 and TRBJ2-3; maybe TRBD2 (5 bases). The sequences come from whole blood, collected at baseline. The CDR3 bases are TGCAGTGCTAAGGAATGGGTTAGCGTAAATACGCAGTATTTT. Translating gives CSAKEWVSVNTQYF.